The 12 T cell receptor beta chains in this list originate from one sample, sequenced in a study of T-cell memory formation after mild COVID-19. TCRdb reprocessed the 5' RACE reads with MiXCR, giving one entry per CDR3 protein. The sample yields 120,000 to 150,000 distinct CDR3 sequences, around 5.8% seen once. The sample consisted of PBMCs or a T cell subset sorted from them (not recorded which). The receptor source for this set is an adult woman who had mild COVID-19 (a few samples of this study predate the infection). Cell type and time point are not known.

This clonotype was found many times. The gene calls are TRBV6-5 and TRBJ2-7; a possible D gene is TRBD1 (6 bases). Trimming shortened V by 6 bases and J by 4 bases, and 25 bases separated the two germline ends. In germline, CDR1 is MNHEY, CDR2 SVGAGI. This CDR3 is built from 17 residues. This CDR3 reads CASRRTGTHDLRYEQYF. The CDR3 DNA reads as TGTGCCAGCAGACGGACCGGGACACACGACCTTCGGTACGAGCAGTACTTC.

This clonotype was detected ten times or more. The J gene is TRBJ2-3, the V gene TRBV7-8; D gene uncertain. CDR1 is SGHVS, CDR2 FQNEAQ, per germline. The V end was cut by 5 bases, the J end by 5 bases, with 8 bases between. The CDR3 has 12 amino acids. The DNA of the CDR3 is TGTGCCAGCAGCCCGCTATTAGATACGCAGTATTTT. It yields the protein CASSPLLDTQYF.

This clonotype showed up many times. The CDR3 nucleotides read TGTGCCAGCAGCCCTAAAGAGACCCAGTACTTC. Its protein is CASSPKETQYF. This chain connects TRBV7-8 to TRBJ2-5, with D hard to call. Germline CDR1 reads SGHVS; CDR2 reads FQNEAQ. CDR3 length equals 11 residues. V gave up 5 bases and J gave up 3 bases, with 4 bases separating them.

This clonotype has ten or more counts. The V gene is TRBV3-1, the J gene TRBJ2-1; D might be TRBD2 (5 bases). The CDR3 is made up of 16 amino acids. The V end was cut by 4 bases, the J end by 4 bases, with 17 bases between. In germline, CDR1 is LGHDT, CDR2 YNNKEL (reference sequence). The CDR3, as DNA: TGTGCCAGCAGCCCGACTCAGCGGTTATCGTACAATGAGCAGTTCTTC. Amino acids: CASSPTQRLSYNEQFF.

As DNA, the CDR3 is TGCAGTGCTAGAGATTCGGCAAAAAGAGAAGCTTTCTTT. This codes for CSARDSAKREAFF. The V call is TRBV20-1, the J call TRBJ1-1; D is uncertain. Germline V lookup: CDR1 DFQATT, CDR2 SNEGSKA (reference sequence). Trimming cost V 0 bases and J 8 bases, with 13 bases left between them. There are 13 residues in the CDR3.

This clonotype appeared many times. The chain links TRBV7-2 to TRBJ2-6; weak D call: TRBD1 (6 bases). The V and J ends lost 7 bases and 4 bases respectively, with 20 bases between them. The CDR3 totals 17 residues. Germline values: CDR1 SGHTA, CDR2 FQGNSA. The CDR3 DNA is TGTGCCAGCATAGGGGGACAAGGCCTAAGGGGGGCCAACGTCCTGACTTTC. It specifies CASIGGQGLRGANVLTF.

The sample holds a few counts of this clonotype. The V call is TRBV24-1, the J call TRBJ2-1; D is undetermined. The CDR3 length is 14 residues. Germline-derived CDR1 and CDR2 are KGHDR and SFDVKD. Between the trimmed V and J ends, which lost 5 bases and 4 bases, there was a span of 11 bases. This CDR3 reads CATSGLGRYNEQFF. In nucleotides, the CDR3 is TGTGCCACCAGTGGCCTGGGTAGATACAATGAGCAGTTCTTC.

CDR3: CASSSGRRDTIYF. CDR3 in DNA: TGTGCCAGCAGCTCGGGACGGCGAGACACCATATATTTT. This chain joins TRBV7-2 and TRBJ1-3; a weak D match, TRBD1 (5 bases). CDR1 and CDR2 (germline): SGHTA, FQGNSA. V lost 4 bases and J lost 8, with 12 bases in between. The CDR3 extends over 13 amino acids.

This clonotype has at least ten counts. The rearrangement links TRBV7-9 to TRBJ1-2, with D uncertain. CDR3 size: 15 residues. Germline-derived CDR1 and CDR2 are SEHNR and FQNEAQ (reference sequence). Trimming removed 5 bases from V and 6 bases from J, with 19 bases in between. The CDR3 spells CASSPVAGRAHGYTF. The CDR3 coding sequence is TGTGCCAGCAGCCCAGTGGCAGGACGAGCCCATGGCTACACCTTC.

V and J are TRBV15 and TRBJ2-2; D not resolved. The germline V and J ends were trimmed by 0 bases and 8 bases, with 10 bases remaining between them. There are 14 residues in the CDR3. Germline lookup yields CDR1 LNHNV and CDR2 YYDKDF (reference sequence). The CDR3 bases are TGTGCCACCAGCAGAGATATTACCCGTGGGGAGCTGTTTTTT. It translates to CATSRDITRGELFF.

This clonotype was seen a handful of times. This chain links TRBV27 with TRBJ2-2; 10 bases fit TRBD1. This CDR3 is 17 amino acids long. Germline CDR1 MNHEY, CDR2 SMNVEV (reference sequence). Trimming at V came to 0 bases and at J to 5 bases, leaving 6 bases not matched to a gene. The CDR3 here is CASSLSRDRGWTGELFF. The CDR3 nucleotides are TGTGCCAGCAGTTTATCCCGGGACAGGGGTTGGACCGGGGAGCTGTTTTTT.

This chain uses TRBV29-1 with TRBJ2-5; 7 bases fit TRBD2. Per germline, CDR1 SQVTM and CDR2 ANQGSEA. After removal of 7 bases from V and 3 bases from J, the junction contained 8 bases not matched to a gene. CDR3 size: 13 residues. The CDR3 reads CSAARTSEETQYF. The DNA for the CDR3 is TGCAGCGCCGCTCGGACTAGTGAAGAGACCCAGTACTTC.